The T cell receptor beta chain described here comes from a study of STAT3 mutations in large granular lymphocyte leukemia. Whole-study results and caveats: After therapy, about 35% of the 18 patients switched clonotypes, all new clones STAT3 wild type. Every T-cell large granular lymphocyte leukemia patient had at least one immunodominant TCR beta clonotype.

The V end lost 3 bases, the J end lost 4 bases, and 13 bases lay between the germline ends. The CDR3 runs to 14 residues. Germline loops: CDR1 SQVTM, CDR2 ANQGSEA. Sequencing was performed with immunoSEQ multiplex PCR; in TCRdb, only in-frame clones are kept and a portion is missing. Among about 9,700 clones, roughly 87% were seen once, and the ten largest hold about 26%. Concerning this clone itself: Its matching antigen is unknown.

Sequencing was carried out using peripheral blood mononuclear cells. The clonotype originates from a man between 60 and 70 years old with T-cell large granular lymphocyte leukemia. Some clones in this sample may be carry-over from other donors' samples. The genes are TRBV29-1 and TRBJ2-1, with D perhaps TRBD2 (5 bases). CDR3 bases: TGCAGCGTTGATTCCGGGATGGGTTACAATGAGCAGTTCTTC. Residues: CSVDSGMGYNEQFF.